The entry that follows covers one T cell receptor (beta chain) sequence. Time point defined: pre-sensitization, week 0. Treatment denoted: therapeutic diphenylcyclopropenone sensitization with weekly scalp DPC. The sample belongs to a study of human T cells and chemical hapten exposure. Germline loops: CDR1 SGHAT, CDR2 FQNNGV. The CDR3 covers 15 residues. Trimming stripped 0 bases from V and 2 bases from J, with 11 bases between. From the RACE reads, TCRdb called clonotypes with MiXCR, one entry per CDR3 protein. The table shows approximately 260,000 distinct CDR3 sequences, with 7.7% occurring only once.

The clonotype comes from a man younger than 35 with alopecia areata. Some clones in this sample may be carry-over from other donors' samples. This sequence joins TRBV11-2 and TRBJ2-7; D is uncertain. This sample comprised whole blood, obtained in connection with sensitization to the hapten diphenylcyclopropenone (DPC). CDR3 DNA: TGTGCCAGCAGCTTAGATCCCGGATTTACCTACGAGCAGTACTTC. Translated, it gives CASSLDPGFTYEQYF. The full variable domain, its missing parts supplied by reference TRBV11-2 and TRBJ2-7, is EAGVAQSPRYKIIEKRQSVAFWCNPISGHATLYWYQQILGQGPKLLIQFQNNGVVDDSQLPKDRFSAERLKGVDSTLKIQPAKLEDSAVYLCASSLDPGFTYEQYFGPGTRLTVT.